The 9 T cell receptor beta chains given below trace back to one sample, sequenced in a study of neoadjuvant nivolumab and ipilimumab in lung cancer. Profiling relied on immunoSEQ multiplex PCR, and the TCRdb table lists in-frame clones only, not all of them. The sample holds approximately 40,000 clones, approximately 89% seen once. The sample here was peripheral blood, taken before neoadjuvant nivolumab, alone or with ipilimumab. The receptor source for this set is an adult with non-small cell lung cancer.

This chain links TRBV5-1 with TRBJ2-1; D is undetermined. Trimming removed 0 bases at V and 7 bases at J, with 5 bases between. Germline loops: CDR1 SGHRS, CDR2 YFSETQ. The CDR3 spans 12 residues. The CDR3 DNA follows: TGCGCCAGCAGCTTGGCGAGGAATGAGCAGTTCTTC. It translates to CASSLARNEQFF. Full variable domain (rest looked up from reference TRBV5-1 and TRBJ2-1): KAGVTQTPRYLIKTRGQQVTLSCSPISGHRSVSWYQQTPGQGLQFLFEYFSETQRNKGNFPGRFSGRQFSNSRSEMNVSTLELGDSALYLCASSLARNEQFFGPGTRLTVL.

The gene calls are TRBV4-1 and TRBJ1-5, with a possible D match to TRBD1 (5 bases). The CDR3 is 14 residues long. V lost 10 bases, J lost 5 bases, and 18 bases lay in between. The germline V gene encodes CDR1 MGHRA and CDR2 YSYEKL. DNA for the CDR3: TGCGCCACTTCGATAAGGACAAGCGATCAGCCCCAGCATTTT. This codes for CATSIRTSDQPQHF.

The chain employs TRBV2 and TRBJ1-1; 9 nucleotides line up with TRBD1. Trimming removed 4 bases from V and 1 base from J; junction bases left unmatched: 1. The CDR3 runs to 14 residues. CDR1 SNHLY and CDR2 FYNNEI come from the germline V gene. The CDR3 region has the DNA TGTGCCAGCAGTGTACAGGGGGCGAACACTGAAGCTTTCTTT. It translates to CASSVQGANTEAFF.

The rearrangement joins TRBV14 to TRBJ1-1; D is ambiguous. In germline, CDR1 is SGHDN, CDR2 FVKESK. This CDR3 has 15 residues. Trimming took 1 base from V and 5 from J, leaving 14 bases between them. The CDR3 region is CASSQVVGVRTEAFF. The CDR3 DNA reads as TGTGCCAGCAGCCAAGTTGTCGGAGTTAGAACTGAAGCTTTCTTT. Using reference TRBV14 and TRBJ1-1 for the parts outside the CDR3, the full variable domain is EAGVTQFPSHSVIEKGQTVTLRCDPISGHDNLYWYRRVMGKEIKFLLHFVKESKQDESGMPNNRFLAERTGGTYSTLKVQPAELEDSGVYFCASSQVVGVRTEAFFGQGTRLTVV.

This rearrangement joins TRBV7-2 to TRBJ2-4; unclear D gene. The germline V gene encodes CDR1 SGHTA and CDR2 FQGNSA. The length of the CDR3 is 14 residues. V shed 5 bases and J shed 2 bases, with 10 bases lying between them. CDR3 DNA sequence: TGTGCCAGCAGCGGATACAGATCCAAAAACATTCAGTACTTC. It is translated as CASSGYRSKNIQYF.

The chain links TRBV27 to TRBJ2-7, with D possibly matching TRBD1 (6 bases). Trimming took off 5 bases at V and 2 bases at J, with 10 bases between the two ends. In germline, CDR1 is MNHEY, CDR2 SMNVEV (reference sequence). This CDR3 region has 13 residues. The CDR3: CASSVSGAYEQYF. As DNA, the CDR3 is TGTGCCAGCAGTGTTTCAGGGGCCTACGAGCAGTACTTC.

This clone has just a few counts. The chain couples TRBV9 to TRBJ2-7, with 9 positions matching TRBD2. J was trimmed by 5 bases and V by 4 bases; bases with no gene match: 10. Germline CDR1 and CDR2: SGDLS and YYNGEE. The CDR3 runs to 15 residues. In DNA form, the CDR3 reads TGTGCCAGCAGCCCCGATAGCGGGAGACTTAACGAGCAGTACTTC. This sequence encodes CASSPDSGRLNEQYF.

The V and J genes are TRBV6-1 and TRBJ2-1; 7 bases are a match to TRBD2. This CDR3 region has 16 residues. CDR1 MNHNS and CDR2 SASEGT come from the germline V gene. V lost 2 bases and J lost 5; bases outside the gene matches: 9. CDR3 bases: TGTGCCAGCAGTGAATCAGGGACTACGGTGAACAATGAGCAGTTCTTC. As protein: CASSESGTTVNNEQFF.

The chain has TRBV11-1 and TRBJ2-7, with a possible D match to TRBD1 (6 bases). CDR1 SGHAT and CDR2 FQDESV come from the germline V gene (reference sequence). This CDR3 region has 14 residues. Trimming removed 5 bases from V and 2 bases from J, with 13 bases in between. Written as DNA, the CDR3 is TGTGCCAGCAGCCCCCGGGACAATACCTACGAGCAGTACTTC. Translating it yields CASSPRDNTYEQYF.